The 20 T cell receptor beta chains reported below all come from one sample, sequenced in a study of cytomegalovirus exposure and HLA in healthy donors. Both 60 Vbeta primers and 13 Jbeta primers went into the PCR. TCRdb's copy holds only in-frame clones and misses some; the assay was immunoSEQ multiplex PCR. The sample lists around 76,000 clones, around four fifths seen once, with approximately 8.9% in the top ten. The material sequenced was PBMCs. The origin of the receptors is a woman in her 40s in good health and CMV-seropositive.

The CDR3 here is CASSSLAGSTDTQYF. CDR3 DNA: TGTGCCAGTAGTAGTTTAGCGGGTAGCACAGATACGCAGTATTTT. The J gene is TRBJ2-3, the V gene TRBV19, with 7 bases aligning to TRBD2. Germline assignment: CDR1 LNHDA and CDR2 SQIVND (reference sequence). The ends lost 4 bases at V and 0 bases at J; junction bases unmatched: 4. CDR3 size: 15 residues.

This chain joins TRBV27 and TRBJ2-1; maybe TRBD1 (6 bases). With 7 bases removed from V and 8 bases from J, the gap between germline ends came to 18 bases. Germline assignment: CDR1 MNHEY and CDR2 SMNVEV (reference sequence). CDR3 length: 14 residues. CDR3 in DNA: TGTGCCAGCAAATTCACAGGGAATAGGGATGAGCAGTTCTTC. Encoded protein: CASKFTGNRDEQFF.

The chain employs TRBV6-1 and TRBJ2-3, with TRBD1 matching 7 bases. The germline gives CDR1 MNHNS, CDR2 SASEGT. The CDR3 totals 16 residues. V gave up 4 bases and J gave up 2 bases; unmatched junction bases: 9. The DNA of the CDR3 is TGTGCCAGCAGTGGGGGACAGAGCCGAGACACAGATACGCAGTATTTT. This codes for CASSGGQSRDTDTQYF.

The genes are TRBV2 and TRBJ1-4; 9 nucleotides match TRBD1. In germline, CDR1 is SNHLY, CDR2 FYNNEI. The ends lost 6 bases at V and 0 bases at J; junction bases unmatched: 11. The CDR3 is made up of 18 amino acids. CDR3 sequence: CASRPGTGSTATNEKLFF. CDR3 sequence (DNA): TGTGCCAGCAGGCCGGGGACAGGGTCTACTGCAACTAATGAAAAACTGTTTTTT. The whole variable domain, filled in from reference TRBV2 and TRBJ1-4, reads EPEVTQTPSHQVTQMGQEVILRCVPISNHLYFYWYRQILGQKVEFLVSFYNNEISEKSEIFDDQFSVERPDGSNFTLKIRSTKLEDSAMYFCASRPGTGSTATNEKLFFGSGTQLSVL.

V is TRBV6-4 and J is TRBJ1-5, with a tentative D call TRBD1 (6 bases). The CDR3 extends over 17 amino acids. Looked up from germline, CDR1 is MRHNA and CDR2 is SNTAGT. V lost 6 bases and J 0 bases, leaving 18 bases between the germline ends. As DNA, the CDR3 is TGTGCCAGCAGCATCCCAGGGACACCGTATAGCAATCAGCCCCAGCATTTT. It is translated as CASSIPGTPYSNQPQHF.

The CDR3 DNA sequence: TGTGCCAGCAGAGCGGCGGGGGGCGGGAATGAGCAGTTCTTC. It is translated as CASRAAGGGNEQFF. The chain uses TRBV6-1 and TRBJ2-1; TRBD2 matches at 8 bases. Germline CDR1 and CDR2: MNHNS and SASEGT. CDR3 length equals 14 residues. V was clipped by 6 bases and J by 7 bases; unmatched bases: 8.

This chain connects TRBV5-1 to TRBJ2-7; D is uncertain. Germline V CDR1 and CDR2: SGHRS, YFSETQ. This CDR3 is 13 amino acids long. V lost 3 bases and J 2 bases, leaving 9 bases between the germline ends. The CDR3 DNA is TGCGCCAGCAGCTCGACACCTACCTACGAGCAGTACTTC. Translated: CASSSTPTYEQYF.

The rearrangement uses TRBV7-3 and TRBJ2-7; D not certain. This CDR3 spans 13 amino acids. Germline V gives CDR1 SGHTA, CDR2 FQGTGA. V was trimmed by 1 base and J by 3 bases, leaving 7 bases between them. CDR3 region: CASSLNRNYEQYF. The CDR3, as DNA: TGTGCCAGCAGCTTAAACAGAAACTACGAGCAGTACTTC.

The rearrangement links TRBV7-7 to TRBJ2-5; 8 bases align to TRBD1. V was pared by 1 base and J by 3 bases, with 1 base of the junction left unmatched. Germline CDR1 reads SSHAT; CDR2 reads FNYEAQ (reference sequence). The CDR3 has 14 amino acids. In DNA form, the CDR3 reads TGTGCCAGCAGCTTAGGACAGGGGAAAGAGACCCAGTACTTC. It encodes CASSLGQGKETQYF.

This chain joins TRBV5-1 and TRBJ1-1; 7 bases are a match to TRBD1. V shed 3 bases, J shed 0 bases, and the junction held 8 bases outside the gene matches. Germline loops: CDR1 SGHRS, CDR2 YFSETQ. The CDR3 length is 16 residues. The CDR3 loop reads CASSWGTVAMNTEAFF. CDR3 in DNA: TGCGCCAGCAGCTGGGGGACAGTAGCCATGAACACTGAAGCTTTCTTT.

This rearrangement joins TRBV19 to TRBJ2-5, with D possibly TRBD1 on 5 matching bases. The tail of the sequence fits TRBJ2-7 better, so the J call may be wrong. Per the germline V gene, CDR1 is LNHDA and CDR2 is SQIVND (reference sequence). The CDR3 loop spans 14 amino acids. The CDR3: CASSIGTGNYEQYF. As DNA, the CDR3 is TGTGCCAGTAGTATAGGTACAGGCAACTACGAGCAGTACTTC.

The chain couples TRBV2 to TRBJ2-2; TRBD2 aligns across 9 bases. From germline, CDR1 is SNHLY and CDR2 FYNNEI. The CDR3 is made up of 11 amino acids. CDR3: CGGREAGELFF. The CDR3, as DNA: TGTGGCGGGAGGGAAGCCGGGGAGCTGTTTTTT.

This clone has a handful of counts. This chain links TRBV11-2 with TRBJ2-7; TRBD2 aligns across 7 bases. The CDR3 has 16 residues. Losses at the gene ends were 2 bases for V and 0 bases for J; bases not matched to a gene: 7. The germline V gene has CDR1 SGHAT and CDR2 FQNNGV. The DNA for the CDR3 is TGTGCCAGCAGCTTACCGGGGACTATCGTCTCCTACGAGCAGTACTTC. Its protein product is CASSLPGTIVSYEQYF.

The V call is TRBV11-1, the J call TRBJ1-1; 8 positions agree with TRBD1. Unmatched junction bases numbered 0, after V lost 5 bases and J lost 1 base. There are 13 residues in the CDR3. The V gene's germline CDR1 is SGHAT and CDR2 FQDESV (reference sequence). The CDR3 bases are TGTGCCAGCAGCGGACAGGGGAACACTGAAGCTTTCTTT. Encoded protein: CASSGQGNTEAFF.

This chain links TRBV19 with TRBJ2-5; 7 bases map to TRBD1. The CDR3 loop spans 17 amino acids. CDR1 is LNHDA, CDR2 SQIVND, per germline (reference sequence). V dropped 4 bases and J dropped 2; count of bases not matched to a gene: 13. The CDR3: CASSSRDSVRFQETQYF. The CDR3 DNA reads TGTGCCAGTAGTAGCCGGGACAGTGTCCGGTTTCAAGAGACCCAGTACTTC.

V and J are TRBV5-1 and TRBJ2-1; 7 nucleotides match TRBD2. The J segment lost 6 bases and the V segment lost 4 bases, leaving 13 bases of the junction unmatched. Germline V gene lookup returns CDR1 SGHRS and CDR2 YFSETQ. The CDR3 is 16 residues long. CDR3 protein: CASSPRTSLRSNEQFF. As DNA, the CDR3 is TGCGCCAGCAGCCCTAGGACTAGTCTTCGGAGCAATGAGCAGTTCTTC. The variable domain in full, completed from reference TRBV5-1 and TRBJ2-1, reads KAGVTQTPRYLIKTRGQQVTLSCSPISGHRSVSWYQQTPGQGLQFLFEYFSETQRNKGNFPGRFSGRQFSNSRSEMNVSTLELGDSALYLCASSPRTSLRSNEQFFGPGTRLTVL.

This chain uses TRBV5-1 with TRBJ1-4; the match to TRBD1 covers 10 bases. Germline assignment: CDR1 SGHRS and CDR2 YFSETQ. Germline trimming cut 4 bases from V and 0 bases from J; bases unmatched to any gene: 6. The CDR3 totals 17 residues. Written as DNA, the CDR3 is TGCGCCAGCAGCCTAGGACAGGGGGTAACAACTAATGAAAAACTGTTTTTT. Its translation: CASSLGQGVTTNEKLFF.

A note on this clone: One junction end does not reproduce the germline sequence, and a read error may be involved. The chain combines TRBV16 with TRBJ2-7, with a possible D match to TRBD2 (6 bases). CDR1 and CDR2 (germline): KGHSY, FQNENV. This CDR3 comprises 11 residues. CDR3 in DNA: TGTGCCAGCAGCCAATCGGGGGACTTCCACTTC. As protein: CASSQSGDFHF.

The chain uses TRBV28 and TRBJ1-6; no reliable D call. Deletions cut 5 bases from V and 0 bases from J, with 11 bases between. The CDR3 totals 16 residues. Germline CDR1 and CDR2: MDHEN and SYDVKM. The CDR3 DNA reads TGTGCCAGCAGTCCCCACCGGGGCTCCTATAATTCACCCCTCCACTTT. Translating it yields CASSPHRGSYNSPLHF.

This CDR3 is CASSLEGGKQPQHF. CDR3 DNA sequence: TGCGCCAGCAGCTTGGAAGGGGGAAAGCAGCCCCAGCATTTT. The chain couples TRBV5-1 to TRBJ1-5, with a tentative D call TRBD1 (6 bases). The V gene lost 0 bases and the J gene lost 7 bases, with 11 bases spanning the gap. From germline, CDR1 is SGHRS and CDR2 YFSETQ. The CDR3 consists of 14 residues.